This entry concerns a single TCR beta chain. Antigen: not known. This entry comes from a study of Ad26.COV2.S vaccination and SARS-CoV-2 variants. The wider study: In the COV1001 trial, the donor was in the Ad26.COV2.S arm.

The protocol was immunoSEQ multiplex PCR, while the TCRdb copy is restricted to in-frame clones and leaves out a portion. Of a few hundred thousand clones listed, roughly 91% are singletons. Study-level results: Marked by substantial breadth, spike-specific CD8+ and CD4+ T cell responses were reportedly seen after vaccination. Among vaccine recipients, spike-specific TCR breadth exceeded that of placebo recipients.

The treatment here: around 19 received Ad26.COV2.S at low or high dose, single or two shots; about 5 received placebo; per-sample allocation not given. After the first vaccine or placebo injection, samples were drawn on day 63. The sample came from a Boston adult aged 18-55 years. V lost 5 bases and J 6 bases, leaving 13 bases between the germline ends. This CDR3 region has 12 residues. The germline CDR1 and CDR2 sequences are GTSNPN and SVGIG (reference sequence). The chain is built from TRBV30 and TRBJ1-2; no clear D. The material sequenced was peripheral blood, taken in a trial of Ad26.COV2.S vaccine versus placebo. The clonotype was recovered from a person between 18 and 59 years old who received the Ad26.COV2.S COVID-19 vaccine or a placebo. The CDR3 reads CAWESGVHGYTF. As DNA, the CDR3 is TGTGCCTGGGAATCCGGGGTCCATGGCTACACCTTC.